This T cell receptor (beta chain) was identified in a study of T cells expressing NK-cell markers. Study in general: Investigators obtained TCR beta repertoires from sorted CD3+CD56+NKG2C+, CD3+CD56+NKG2C- and CD3+CD56-NKG2C+ T cells. Seropositivity for HCMV was found in seven of the eight sequenced donors, with one seronegative.

The germline gives CDR1 DFQATT, CDR2 SNEGSKA (reference sequence). The CDR3 extends over 15 amino acids. TCRdb derives one entry per CDR3 protein from the 5' RACE reads, leaving out DNA. The sample has some 280,000 distinct CDR3 sequences. The chain uses TRBV20-1 and TRBJ2-7. This TCR was recovered from a man between 18 and 35 years old in good health. Sequencing was performed on blood T cells: a sorted CD56 or NKG2C T cell subset, CD4+ or CD8+ T cells, or bulk PBMC T cells (not recorded which). The CDR3 protein is CSARDVSGGPYEQYF.